One sample yielded the 29 T cell receptor beta chains listed below, sequenced in a study of T-cell memory formation after mild COVID-19. TCRdb re-called the 5' RACE reads with MiXCR, one entry per CDR3 protein. The sample holds 250,000 to 350,000 distinct CDR3 sequences, 15% to 20% seen once. The specimen was PBMCs or a T cell subset sorted from them (not recorded which). These receptors all come from a man between 18 and 29 years old who had mild COVID-19 (a few samples of this study predate the infection). Cell type and time point are not known.

A few counts support this clonotype. This sequence joins TRBV20-1 and TRBJ2-1; a weak D match, TRBD2 (6 bases). CDR3 size: 12 residues. With 5 bases removed from V and 6 bases from J, the gap between germline ends came to 11 bases. CDR1 is DFQATT, CDR2 SNEGSKA, per germline (reference sequence). The CDR3: CSASAGLNEQFF. DNA for the CDR3: TGCAGTGCTTCCGCGGGGCTCAATGAGCAGTTCTTC.

V gene TRBV7-2 combines with J gene TRBJ2-4, with D possibly called TRBD1 or TRBD2 (5 bases each). The V and J ends lost 2 bases and 2 bases respectively, with 10 bases between them. There are 15 residues in the CDR3. Germline V CDR1 and CDR2: SGHTA, FQGNSA. The CDR3 protein is CASSLLGVPKNIQYF. The DNA for the CDR3 is TGTGCCAGCAGCTTACTGGGGGTACCCAAAAACATTCAGTACTTC.

The gene calls are TRBV7-9 and TRBJ2-5, with 8 nucleotides matching TRBD1. V shed 7 bases and J 4 bases; nucleotides not matched to a gene: 8. CDR1 and CDR2 from the germline V gene are SEHNR and FQNEAQ (reference sequence). This CDR3 is 14 amino acids long. The CDR3 sequence is CASTPQGAGETQYF. The CDR3 nucleotides read TGTGCCAGCACCCCTCAGGGGGCTGGAGAGACCCAGTACTTC.

This clonotype was recorded a few times. The gene calls are TRBV4-1 and TRBJ2-7; 8 positions agree with TRBD2. This CDR3 is built from 16 residues. Germline loops: CDR1 MGHRA, CDR2 YSYEKL. Trimming cost V 0 bases and J 0 bases; bases outside gene matches: 4. The CDR3, as DNA: TGCGCCAGCAGCCAAGATCCCGGGACTAGCTCCTACGAGCAGTACTTC. Translated: CASSQDPGTSSYEQYF.

This clonotype was counted a few times. The genes are TRBV5-1 and TRBJ1-1; D is unclear. The CDR3 extends over 14 amino acids. Deletions cut 5 bases from V and 3 bases from J, with 14 bases between. Germline lookup yields CDR1 SGHRS and CDR2 YFSETQ. The CDR3 reads CASSSLSGHTEAFF. CDR3 coding DNA: TGCGCCAGCAGTTCCCTTTCAGGACACACTGAAGCTTTCTTT.

J is TRBJ2-1 and V is TRBV6-6; 12 bases are shared with TRBD2. Trimming cost V 0 bases and J 6 bases; bases outside gene matches: 3. The length of the CDR3 is 16 residues. In germline, CDR1 is MNHNY, CDR2 SVGAGI (reference sequence). The CDR3 is CASSYSASGGANEQFF. The CDR3 bases are TGTGCCAGCAGTTACTCGGCTAGCGGGGGGGCCAATGAGCAGTTCTTC.

At least ten counts were recorded for this clonotype. V gene TRBV4-3 combines with J gene TRBJ1-2; D is perhaps TRBD1 (5 bases). Trimming pared 2 bases from V and 5 bases from J, leaving 6 bases between. The CDR3 contains 12 residues. Germline V lookup: CDR1 LGHNA, CDR2 YSLEER. CDR3 sequence reads: CASSQQGYGYTF. DNA of the CDR3: TGCGCCAGCAGCCAACAGGGTTATGGCTACACCTTC.

This clonotype was seen more than once but under ten times. The chain combines TRBV6-2 or TRBV6-3 with TRBJ2-1, with 7 bases that match TRBD2. This CDR3 region has 16 residues. Germline V CDR1 and CDR2: MNHEY, SVGEGT. Trimming took 0 bases from V and 3 from J; bases not matched to a gene: 5. The CDR3: CASSYSYGGFYNEQFF. The CDR3 DNA sequence: TGTGCCAGCAGTTACTCGTACGGGGGGTTCTACAATGAGCAGTTCTTC.

This clonotype came up a few times. The chain carries TRBV30 and TRBJ2-5, with TRBD2 identical over 7 bases. Germline CDR1 is GTSNPN and CDR2 is SVGIG (reference sequence). The CDR3 sequence is 14 residues long. With V trimmed by 5 bases and J by 3 bases, 9 bases remained unmatched. CDR3 region: CAWAPRRGEETQYF. The CDR3 DNA reads TGTGCCTGGGCTCCCCGACGGGGGGAAGAGACCCAGTACTTC.

This clonotype was counted between two and nine times. V gene TRBV4-3 combines with J gene TRBJ2-3, with TRBD2 as a possible D gene (5 bases). Trimming removed 0 bases from V and 0 bases from J, with 10 bases in between. Germline V gives CDR1 LGHNA, CDR2 YSLEER. The CDR3 loop spans 16 amino acids. In DNA, the CDR3 is TGCGCCAGCAGCCAAGATCCCCTAGCTAGCACAGATACGCAGTATTTT. Amino acids: CASSQDPLASTDTQYF.

The chain combines TRBV6-5 with TRBJ1-1, with 7 bases identical to TRBD1. The CDR3 totals 14 residues. Losses at the gene ends were 6 bases for V and 6 bases for J; bases not matched to a gene: 10. Germline lookup yields CDR1 MNHEY and CDR2 SVGAGI. The DNA of the CDR3 is TGTGCCAGCAGGCGTCAGGGGGGTTCAGCTGAAGCTTTCTTT. This codes for CASRRQGGSAEAFF.

This clonotype was detected a few times. The chain is built from TRBV19 and TRBJ2-2; D is ambiguous. The germline V gene encodes CDR1 LNHDA and CDR2 SQIVND (reference sequence). V lost 6 bases and J 1 base, leaving 9 bases between the germline ends. The CDR3 extends over 14 amino acids. CDR3 residues: CASSAILNTGELFF. DNA for the CDR3: TGTGCCAGTAGCGCGATTTTGAACACCGGGGAGCTGTTTTTT.

This clonotype was recorded many times. The chain carries TRBV24-1 and TRBJ2-2; D possibly corresponds to TRBD2 (5 bases). This CDR3 is built from 13 residues. CDR1 and CDR2 (germline): KGHDR, SFDVKD. V was trimmed by 7 bases and J by 5 bases, leaving 10 bases between them. Written as DNA, the CDR3 is TGTGCCACCAGGGCGGAGGTTACCGGGGAGCTGTTTTTT. Translated: CATRAEVTGELFF.

Many counts were recorded for this clonotype. This chain uses TRBV27 with TRBJ1-1, with 9 bases aligning to TRBD1. This CDR3 region has 14 residues. J gave up 1 base and V 7 bases, and 4 bases lay outside the gene matches. CDR1 is MNHEY, CDR2 SMNVEV, per germline (reference sequence). DNA of the CDR3: TGTGCCAGCATCTTGACAGGGGGGAACACTGAAGCTTTCTTT. Translating it yields CASILTGGNTEAFF.

This clonotype turned up a few times. The genes are TRBV9 and TRBJ1-1, with 8 positions matching TRBD1. Germline V lookup: CDR1 SGDLS, CDR2 YYNGEE. V gave up 3 bases and J gave up 1 base; unmatched junction bases: 5. The length of the CDR3 is 15 residues. This CDR3 is CASSARQGKNTEAFF. The CDR3 DNA is TGTGCCAGCAGCGCCCGACAGGGGAAGAACACTGAAGCTTTCTTT.

This clonotype was seen only a few times. The chain uses TRBV10-3 and TRBJ2-5; 7 positions agree with TRBD2. The CDR3 spans 12 residues. Trimming removed 10 bases from V and 5 bases from J; junction bases left unmatched: 7. From germline, CDR1 is ENHRY and CDR2 SYGVKD. In DNA, the CDR3 is TGTGCCACAAACCGGGGAGGGGAGACCCAGTACTTC. This translates into CATNRGGETQYF.

Notes on this clonotype: This may come from a read error, since a much larger clone is one base off. Here the CDR3 reads CASRFLGDTEAFF. CDR3 in DNA: TGTGCCAGCAGGTTCCTGGGCGACACTGAAGCTTTCTTT. The chain couples TRBV6-5 to TRBJ1-1; no firm D call. Germline V CDR1 and CDR2: MNHEY, SVGAGI. The V gene lost 6 bases and the J gene lost 3 bases, with 11 bases spanning the gap. This CDR3 has 13 amino acids.

This clonotype has more than one count but fewer than ten. V is TRBV7-2 and J is TRBJ1-6; D is undetermined. V was pared by 1 base and J by 7 bases, with 11 bases between. Germline values: CDR1 SGHTA, CDR2 FQGNSA. The CDR3 is 15 amino acids. CDR3 amino acids: CASSLGARTNSPLHF. In DNA form, the CDR3 reads TGTGCCAGCAGCTTAGGCGCCAGGACGAATTCACCCCTCCACTTT.

V and J are TRBV20-1 and TRBJ1-2; TRBD1 might be the D (5 bases). V lost 3 bases, J lost 3 bases, and 14 bases lay in between. This CDR3 spans 14 amino acids. CDR1 is DFQATT, CDR2 SNEGSKA, per germline (reference sequence). The CDR3 region is CSARGTMAHYGYTF. The CDR3 DNA sequence: TGCAGTGCTAGGGGGACCATGGCGCACTATGGCTACACCTTC.

The chain joins TRBV7-3 to TRBJ1-5; D not resolved. From germline, CDR1 is SGHTA and CDR2 FQGTGA. Trimming left V 0 bases short and J 12 bases short, with 12 bases between. This CDR3 is 13 amino acids long. The chain's CDR3 is CASSLTLASHQHF. The CDR3 region has the DNA TGTGCCAGCAGCTTAACGTTAGCAAGCCACCAGCATTTT.

The rearrangement uses TRBV6-2 or TRBV6-3 and TRBJ2-3; D not resolved. From germline, CDR1 is MNHEY and CDR2 SVGEGT. The V and J ends lost 2 bases and 2 bases respectively, with 8 bases between them. The CDR3 covers 14 residues. CDR3 in amino acids: CASSYEGATDTQYF. The CDR3 DNA reads as TGTGCCAGCAGTTACGAAGGTGCCACAGATACGCAGTATTTT.

The sample holds a few counts of this clonotype. The gene calls are TRBV27 and TRBJ2-5, with 9 bases fitting TRBD1. The CDR3 is made up of 14 amino acids. The V gene's germline CDR1 is MNHEY and CDR2 SMNVEV (reference sequence). With V trimmed by 5 bases and J by 5 bases, 6 bases remained unmatched. The CDR3 region has the DNA TGTGCCAGCAGTCGGACAGGGGATTGGGAGACCCAGTACTTC. It yields the protein CASSRTGDWETQYF.

This clonotype was found a few times. The rearrangement links TRBV10-3 to TRBJ1-4; D might be TRBD1 (6 bases). Trimming removed 11 bases at V and 7 bases at J, with 14 bases between. CDR1 and CDR2 from the germline V gene are ENHRY and SYGVKD. The CDR3 runs to 12 residues. CDR3 coding DNA: TGTGCCCCTACTCCCAGGGGTGAAAAACTGTTTTTT. It encodes CAPTPRGEKLFF.

This clonotype was recorded at least ten times. The chain has TRBV5-1 and TRBJ2-1; weak D call: TRBD1 (5 bases). Trimming took off 0 bases at V and 8 bases at J, with 15 bases between the two ends. The germline V gene encodes CDR1 SGHRS and CDR2 YFSETQ. CDR3 length equals 15 residues. The CDR3 sequence: CASSLEGQGSDEQFF. The CDR3 nucleotides are TGCGCCAGCAGCTTGGAGGGGCAGGGATCGGATGAGCAGTTCTTC.

Only a few counts were recorded for this clonotype. This rearrangement joins TRBV4-1 to TRBJ1-5, with D possibly matching TRBD1 (5 bases). Germline CDR1 and CDR2: MGHRA and YSYEKL. Trimming took off 1 base at V and 9 bases at J, with 13 bases between the two ends. CDR3 length: 14 amino acids. The CDR3 protein is CASSQVGVIPPQHF. The CDR3 coding sequence is TGCGCCAGCAGCCAAGTGGGGGTAATTCCGCCCCAGCATTTT.

This clonotype was observed at least ten times. The chain is built from TRBV29-1 and TRBJ2-5; TRBD2 might be the D (5 bases). Germline lookup yields CDR1 SQVTM and CDR2 ANQGSEA. This CDR3 has 12 residues. Trimming left V 4 bases short and J 1 base short, with 7 bases between. CDR3 sequence (DNA): TGCAGCGTTGGGAGGAGCCAAGAGACCCAGTACTTC. It translates to CSVGRSQETQYF.

This clonotype showed up just a few times. At one of its ends the junction is not consistent with the germline gene, which may arise from a read error. The chain has TRBV6-2 or TRBV6-3 and TRBJ1-4; 8 bases match TRBD1. CDR3 size: 15 residues. Germline loops: CDR1 MNHEY, CDR2 SVGEGT. The CDR3 sequence: CASNYRTGIGEKLFF. The CDR3 region has the DNA TGTGCCAGCAATTACCGGACAGGGATCGGCGAAAAACTGTTTTTT.

The CDR3 DNA sequence: TGTGCCAGCAGCTTAGTTCTGGACAGATCCTACGAGCAGTACTTC. Translation gives CASSLVLDRSYEQYF. The V gene is TRBV7-9, the J gene TRBJ2-7; TRBD1 is a possible D gene (6 bases). The V end was cut by 1 base, the J end by 1 base, with 11 bases between. From germline, CDR1 is SEHNR and CDR2 FQNEAQ (reference sequence). The CDR3 is 15 residues long.

The chain employs TRBV3-1 and TRBJ2-1; the D gene is possibly TRBD1 (5 bases). Germline lookup yields CDR1 LGHDT and CDR2 YNNKEL (reference sequence). The V gene lost 0 bases and the J gene lost 15 bases, with 15 bases spanning the gap. This CDR3 is 13 amino acids long. The CDR3 DNA reads as TGTGCCAGCAGCCAAGATTCCCAGGGTGTGCGGTTCTTC. Its protein product is CASSQDSQGVRFF.